The 3 T cell receptor beta chains in this list originate from one sample, sequenced in a study of identical twins. TCRdb re-called the 5' RACE reads through MiXCR, storing one row per CDR3 protein. This sample carries some 320,000 distinct CDR3 sequences, approximately 13% of them seen once, and the ten largest clones take around 7.2%. The same data also went into a second study, on yellow fever vaccine responses in identical twins.

Sequenced material: CD8+ T cells sorted from blood. These receptors were collected from a woman between 18 and 29 years old in good health.

The V call is TRBV7-9, the J call TRBJ1-3, with unresolved D. CDR1 is SEHNR, CDR2 FQNEAQ, per germline (reference sequence). Trimming pared 7 bases from V and 0 bases from J, leaving 19 bases between. The CDR3 is made up of 17 amino acids. CDR3: CASIRRTVDFSGNTIYF. CDR3 DNA: TGTGCCAGCATCAGAAGGACGGTCGATTTCTCTGGAAACACCATATATTTT.

The J gene is TRBJ2-7, the V gene TRBV20-1, with TRBD2 matching 15 bases. This CDR3 has 15 amino acids. V dropped 6 bases and J dropped 5; count of bases not matched to a gene: 8. Germline assignment: CDR1 DFQATT and CDR2 SNEGSKA (reference sequence). CDR3 nucleotide sequence: TGCAGTGCGCCTCGGGGGACTAGCGGGAGGAACGAGCAGTACTTC. Translated: CSAPRGTSGRNEQYF.

The chain joins TRBV6-5 to TRBJ1-5; D is ambiguous. Trimming pared 2 bases from V and 0 bases from J, leaving 8 bases between. This CDR3 comprises 15 residues. Germline CDR1 reads MNHEY; CDR2 reads SVGAGI. The CDR3 bases are TGTGCCAGCAGTTACAGGGCCGATAGCAATCAGCCCCAGCATTTT. The encoded protein is CASSYRADSNQPQHF.